The following is a TCR beta chain sequence with its context. Its target is unknown. This record belongs to a study of CD8+CD57+ T cells in acquired aplastic anemia. Across the study: The average for DNA from sorted CD4+ and CD8+ cells was around 3.4 ug. Study results and caveats: There were some 27 CD8+ CDR3 sequences that occurred in both patients and controls.

Only patients with CD8+CD57+ cell expansion on flow cytometry were chosen for sequencing. Blood sampling was performed on the patients, and none of them had received therapy by then. Genomic DNA was employed as the template in profiling TCR beta VDJ and CDR3. Using its own MiXCR run on the reads, TCRdb lists one record per CDR3 protein. The repertoire holds around 130,000 distinct CDR3 sequences, with roughly 55% as singletons. Trimming took 4 bases from V and 0 from J, leaving 5 bases between them. This CDR3 comprises 13 residues. From germline, CDR1 is LNHDA and CDR2 SQIVND (reference sequence). This clonotype was sampled from a human donor with aplastic anemia. Sequencing was performed on sorted CD4+, CD8+, or CD8+CD57+ T cells (not recorded which) from PBMCs. The V call is TRBV19, the J call TRBJ2-3; D not certain. CDR3: CASSTLSTDTQYF. Here the CDR3 DNA reads TGTGCCAGTAGTACCCTAAGCACAGATACGCAGTATTTT.